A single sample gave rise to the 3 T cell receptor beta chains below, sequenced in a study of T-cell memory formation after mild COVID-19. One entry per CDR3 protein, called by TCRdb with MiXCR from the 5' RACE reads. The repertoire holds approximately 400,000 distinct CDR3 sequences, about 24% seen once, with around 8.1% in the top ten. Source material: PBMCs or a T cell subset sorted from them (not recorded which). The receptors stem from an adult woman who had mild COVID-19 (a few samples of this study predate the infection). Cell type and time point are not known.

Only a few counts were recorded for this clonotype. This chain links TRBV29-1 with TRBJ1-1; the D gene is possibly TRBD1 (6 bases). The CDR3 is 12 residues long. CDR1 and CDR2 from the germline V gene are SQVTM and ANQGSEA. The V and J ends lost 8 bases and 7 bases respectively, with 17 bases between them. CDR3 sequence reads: CSTDSPVNEAFF. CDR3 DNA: TGCAGCACGGACAGCCCAGTTAATGAAGCTTTCTTT.

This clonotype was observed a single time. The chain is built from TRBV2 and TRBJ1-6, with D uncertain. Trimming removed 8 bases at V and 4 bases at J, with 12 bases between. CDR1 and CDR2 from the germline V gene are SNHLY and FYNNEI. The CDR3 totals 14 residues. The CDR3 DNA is TGTGCCAGCGGGGTCGGCACATATAATTCACCCCTCCACTTT. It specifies CASGVGTYNSPLHF.

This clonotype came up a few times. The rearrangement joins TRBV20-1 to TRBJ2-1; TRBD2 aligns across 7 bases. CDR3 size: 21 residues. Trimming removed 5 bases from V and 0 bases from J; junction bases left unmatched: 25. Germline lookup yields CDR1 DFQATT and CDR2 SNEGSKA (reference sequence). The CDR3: CSAPGSRSSGGIRSSYNEQFF. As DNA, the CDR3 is TGCAGTGCTCCTGGGTCCCGCTCTAGCGGAGGTATAAGGAGCTCCTACAATGAGCAGTTCTTC.